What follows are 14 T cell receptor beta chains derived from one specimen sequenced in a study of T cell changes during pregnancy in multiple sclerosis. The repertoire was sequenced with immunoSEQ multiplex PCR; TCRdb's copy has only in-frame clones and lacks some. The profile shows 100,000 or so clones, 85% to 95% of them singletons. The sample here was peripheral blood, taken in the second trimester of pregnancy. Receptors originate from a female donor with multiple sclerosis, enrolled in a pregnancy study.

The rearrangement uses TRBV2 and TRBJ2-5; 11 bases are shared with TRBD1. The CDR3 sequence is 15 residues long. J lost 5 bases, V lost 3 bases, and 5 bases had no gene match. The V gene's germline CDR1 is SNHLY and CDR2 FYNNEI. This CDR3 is CASSERTGGRETQYF. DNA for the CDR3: TGTGCCAGCAGTGAGAGGACAGGGGGCAGGGAGACCCAGTACTTC.

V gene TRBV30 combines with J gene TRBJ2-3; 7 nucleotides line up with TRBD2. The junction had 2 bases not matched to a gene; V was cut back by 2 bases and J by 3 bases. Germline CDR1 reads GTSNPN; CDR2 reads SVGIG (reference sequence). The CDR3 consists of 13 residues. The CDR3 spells CAWSPSGTDTQYF. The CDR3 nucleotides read TGTGCCTGGAGTCCTAGCGGTACAGATACGCAGTATTTT.

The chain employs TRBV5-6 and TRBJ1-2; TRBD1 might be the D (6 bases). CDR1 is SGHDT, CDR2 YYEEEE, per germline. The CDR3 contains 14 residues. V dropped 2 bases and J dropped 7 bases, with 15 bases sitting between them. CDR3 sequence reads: CASSFVLGAAGYTF. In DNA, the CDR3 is TGTGCCAGCAGCTTTGTTTTGGGGGCGGCTGGCTACACCTTC.

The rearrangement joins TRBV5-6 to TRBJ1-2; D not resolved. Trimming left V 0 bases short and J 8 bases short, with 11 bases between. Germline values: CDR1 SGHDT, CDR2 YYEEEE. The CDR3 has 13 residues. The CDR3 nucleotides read TGTGCCAGCAGCTTGGAACAACGGAGGGGCTACACCTTC. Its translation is CASSLEQRRGYTF.

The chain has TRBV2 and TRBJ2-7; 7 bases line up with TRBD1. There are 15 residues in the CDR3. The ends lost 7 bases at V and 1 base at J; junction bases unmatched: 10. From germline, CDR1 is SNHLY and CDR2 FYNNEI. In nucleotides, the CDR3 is TGTGCCAGCACTTCGACAGGGACCCTTTCCTACGAGCAGTACTTC. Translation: CASTSTGTLSYEQYF.

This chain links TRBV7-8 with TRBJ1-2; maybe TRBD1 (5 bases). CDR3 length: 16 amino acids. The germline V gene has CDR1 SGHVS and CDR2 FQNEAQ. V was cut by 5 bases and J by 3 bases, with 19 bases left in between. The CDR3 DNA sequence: TGTGCCAGCAGCCCCCTGGGTGGGGGGGAATACTATGGCTACACCTTC. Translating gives CASSPLGGGEYYGYTF.

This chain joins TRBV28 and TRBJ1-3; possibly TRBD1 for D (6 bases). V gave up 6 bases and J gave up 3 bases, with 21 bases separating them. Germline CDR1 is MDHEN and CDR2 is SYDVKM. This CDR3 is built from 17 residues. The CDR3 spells CASSLSGGGAFGNTIYF. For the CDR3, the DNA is TGTGCCAGCAGCCTATCTGGGGGGGGCGCCTTTGGAAACACCATATATTTT.

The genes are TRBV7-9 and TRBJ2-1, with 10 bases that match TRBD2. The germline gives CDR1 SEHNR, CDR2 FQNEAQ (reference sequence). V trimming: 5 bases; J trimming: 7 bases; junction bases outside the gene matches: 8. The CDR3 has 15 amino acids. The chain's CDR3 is CASSRSGGAWNEQFF. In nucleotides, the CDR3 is TGTGCCAGCAGCCGAAGCGGGGGGGCTTGGAATGAGCAGTTCTTC.

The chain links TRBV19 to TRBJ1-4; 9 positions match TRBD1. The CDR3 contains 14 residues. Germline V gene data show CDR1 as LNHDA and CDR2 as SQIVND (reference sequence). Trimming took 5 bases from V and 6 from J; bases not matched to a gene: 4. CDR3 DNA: TGTGCCAGTAGTTCCGGGACAGGGCATGAAAAACTGTTTTTT. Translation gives CASSSGTGHEKLFF.

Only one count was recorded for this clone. CDR3 region: CASSTGTSDDQYF. The CDR3 DNA reads TGTGCCAGCAGTACGGGTACCTCCGATGACCAGTACTTC. The chain recombines TRBV6-1 with TRBJ2-5, with no clear D. CDR3 length: 13 residues. The V gene lost 5 bases and the J gene lost 10 bases, with 17 bases spanning the gap. Germline V gene data show CDR1 as MNHNS and CDR2 as SASEGT.

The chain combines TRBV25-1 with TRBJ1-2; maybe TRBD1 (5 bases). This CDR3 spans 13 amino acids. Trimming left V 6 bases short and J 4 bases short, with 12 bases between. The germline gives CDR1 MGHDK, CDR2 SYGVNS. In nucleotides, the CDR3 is TGTGCCAGCAGCTGGAGCGGGGGCTATGGCTACACCTTC. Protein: CASSWSGGYGYTF.

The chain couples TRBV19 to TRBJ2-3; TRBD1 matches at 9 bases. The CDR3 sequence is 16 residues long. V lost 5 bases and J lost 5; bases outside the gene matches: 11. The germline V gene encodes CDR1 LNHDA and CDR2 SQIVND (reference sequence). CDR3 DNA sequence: TGTGCCAGTAGTGCTTCGGGACAGGGTCATCGAGATACGCAGTATTTT. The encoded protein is CASSASGQGHRDTQYF. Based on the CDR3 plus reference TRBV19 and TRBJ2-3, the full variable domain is DGGITQSPKYLFRKEGQNVTLSCEQNLNHDAMYWYRQDPGQGLRLIYYSQIVNDFQKGDIAEGYSVSREKKESFPLTVTSAQKNPTAFYLCASSASGQGHRDTQYFGPGTRLTVL.

CDR3 sequence (DNA): TGTGCCTGGAGTGACGGGGGGGCCTACTACGAGCAGTACTTC. This gives the protein CAWSDGGAYYEQYF. J is TRBJ2-7 and V is TRBV30, with 8 bases identical to TRBD2. In germline, CDR1 is GTSNPN, CDR2 SVGIG (reference sequence). The CDR3 has 14 residues. Trimming took 1 base from V and 3 from J; bases not matched to a gene: 5.

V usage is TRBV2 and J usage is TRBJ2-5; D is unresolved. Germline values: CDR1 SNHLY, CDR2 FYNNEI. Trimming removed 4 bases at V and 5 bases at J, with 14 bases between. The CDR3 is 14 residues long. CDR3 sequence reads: CASSGYATKETQYF. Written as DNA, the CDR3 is TGTGCCAGCAGTGGCTACGCGACAAAGGAGACCCAGTACTTC. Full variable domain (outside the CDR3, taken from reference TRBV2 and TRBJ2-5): EPEVTQTPSHQVTQMGQEVILRCVPISNHLYFYWYRQILGQKVEFLVSFYNNEISEKSEIFDDQFSVERPDGSNFTLKIRSTKLEDSAMYFCASSGYATKETQYFGPGTRLLVL.